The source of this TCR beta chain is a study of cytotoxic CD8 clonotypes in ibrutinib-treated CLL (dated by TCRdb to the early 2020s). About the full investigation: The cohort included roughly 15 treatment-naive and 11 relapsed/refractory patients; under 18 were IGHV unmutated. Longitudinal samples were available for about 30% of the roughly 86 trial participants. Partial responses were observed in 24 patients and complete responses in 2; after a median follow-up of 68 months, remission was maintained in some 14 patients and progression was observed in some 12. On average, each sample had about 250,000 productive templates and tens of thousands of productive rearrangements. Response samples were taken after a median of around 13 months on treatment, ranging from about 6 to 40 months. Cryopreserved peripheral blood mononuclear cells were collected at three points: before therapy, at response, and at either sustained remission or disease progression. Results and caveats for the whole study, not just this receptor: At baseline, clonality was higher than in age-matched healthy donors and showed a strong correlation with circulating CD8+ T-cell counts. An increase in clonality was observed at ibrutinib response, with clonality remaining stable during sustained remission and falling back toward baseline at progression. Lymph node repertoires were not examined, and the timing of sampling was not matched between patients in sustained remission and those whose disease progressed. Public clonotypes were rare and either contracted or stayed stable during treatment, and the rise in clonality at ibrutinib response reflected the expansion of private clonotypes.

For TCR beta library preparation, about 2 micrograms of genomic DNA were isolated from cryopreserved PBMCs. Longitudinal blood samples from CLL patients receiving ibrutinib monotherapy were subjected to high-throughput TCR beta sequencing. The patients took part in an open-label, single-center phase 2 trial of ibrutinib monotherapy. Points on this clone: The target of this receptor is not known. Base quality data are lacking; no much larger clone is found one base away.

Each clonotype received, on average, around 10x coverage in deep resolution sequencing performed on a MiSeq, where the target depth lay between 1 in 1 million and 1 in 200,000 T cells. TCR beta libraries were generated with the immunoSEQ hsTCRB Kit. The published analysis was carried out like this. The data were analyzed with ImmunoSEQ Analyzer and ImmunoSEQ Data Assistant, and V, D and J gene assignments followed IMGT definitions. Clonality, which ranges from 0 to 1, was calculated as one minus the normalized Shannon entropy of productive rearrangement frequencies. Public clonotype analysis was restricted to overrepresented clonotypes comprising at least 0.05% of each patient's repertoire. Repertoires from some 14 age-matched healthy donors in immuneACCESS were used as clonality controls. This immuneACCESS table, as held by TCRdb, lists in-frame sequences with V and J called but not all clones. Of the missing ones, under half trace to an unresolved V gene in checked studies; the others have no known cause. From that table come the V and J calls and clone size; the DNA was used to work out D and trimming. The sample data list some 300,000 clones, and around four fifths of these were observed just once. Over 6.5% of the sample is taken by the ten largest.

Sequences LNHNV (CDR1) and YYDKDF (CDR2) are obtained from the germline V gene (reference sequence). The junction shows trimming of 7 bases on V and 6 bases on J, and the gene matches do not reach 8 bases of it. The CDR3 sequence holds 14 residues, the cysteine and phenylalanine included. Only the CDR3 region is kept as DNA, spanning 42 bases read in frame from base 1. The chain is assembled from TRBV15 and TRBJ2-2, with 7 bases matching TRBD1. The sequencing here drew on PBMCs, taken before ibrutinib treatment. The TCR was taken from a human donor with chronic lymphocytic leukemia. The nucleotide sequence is TGTGCCACCACCGGCCCAGGGGGTGCCGGGGAGCTGTTTTTT. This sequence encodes CATTGPGGAGELFF.